The 15 T cell receptor beta chains given below trace back to one sample, sequenced in a study of vaccination effects on CD4 cells after COVID-19. No antigen is known for these receptors. Isolation of CD4+ T cells took place after nine to ten days of culture. Measured with immunoSEQ multiplex PCR; TCRdb has only the in-frame clones, and not every one. Of tens of thousands of clones listed, 82% are singletons. This specimen was CD4+ T cells from PBMCs cultured without peptide, taken before COVID-19 vaccination. These receptors were taken from a human donor who received a COVID-19 vaccine.

The chain uses TRBV21-1 and TRBJ2-5; the table's D call, TRBD1, has no DNA check behind it. TRBV21-1 is designated a pseudogene. The CDR3 has 14 amino acids. CDR3 bases: TGTGCCAGCAGCAAGTCAACAGGAAAAGAGACCCAGTACTTC. As protein: CASSKSTGKETQYF.

The rearrangement joins TRBV10-2 to TRBJ2-3; D unclear. Trimming removed 2 bases from V and 0 bases from J, with 3 bases in between. CDR3 length equals 13 residues. The germline CDR1 and CDR2 sequences are WSHSY and SAAADI. CDR3 protein: CASSEQSTDTQYF. The DNA of the CDR3 is TGCGCCAGCAGTGAGCAGAGCACAGATACGCAGTATTTT.

The chain has TRBV18 and TRBJ2-7; 9 bases are a match to TRBD1. The CDR3 spans 13 residues. Germline V lookup: CDR1 KGHSH, CDR2 LQKENI. With 5 bases clipped from V and 3 bases from J, the junction kept 2 bases outside the gene matches. The CDR3 nucleotides read TGTGCCAGCTCATGGGACAGGGACTACGAGCAGTACGTC. It codes for CASSWDRDYEQYV.

The chain joins TRBV5-6 to TRBJ2-3; TRBD1 matches 10 bases. Germline lookup yields CDR1 SGHDT and CDR2 YYEEEE. The CDR3 length is 16 residues. J gave up 4 bases and V 1 base, and 6 bases lay outside the gene matches. The CDR3 nucleotides read TGTGCCAGCAGCTTGCGGACAGGGGGGGTTGCAGATACGCAGTATTTT. Its protein is CASSLRTGGVADTQYF.

V usage is TRBV12-3 or TRBV12-4 and J usage is TRBJ1-2, with 7 bases aligning to TRBD1. V trimming: 1 base; J trimming: 5 bases; junction bases outside the gene matches: 1. CDR3 length equals 13 residues. The CDR3 DNA reads TGTGCCAGCAGTTTAGAACAGGGGTATGGCTACACCTTC. Its translation: CASSLEQGYGYTF.

Only one count was recorded for this clone. V and J are TRBV19 and TRBJ2-4; 7 bases agree with TRBD1. Trimming at V came to 4 bases and at J to 2 bases, leaving 8 bases not matched to a gene. Per the germline V gene, CDR1 is LNHDA and CDR2 is SQIVND (reference sequence). The CDR3 consists of 16 residues. This CDR3 is CASSTQGIGPKNIQYF. Here the CDR3 DNA reads TGTGCCAGTAGTACACAGGGGATCGGTCCCAAAAACATTCAGTACTTC.

V is TRBV11-3 and J is TRBJ2-3; possibly TRBD1 or TRBD2 for D (5 bases each). This CDR3 contains 16 residues. Trimming cost V 5 bases and J 1 base, with 16 bases left between them. The germline V gene has CDR1 SGHNT and CDR2 YENEEA. The CDR3 DNA sequence: TGTGCCAGCAGCCGGGACCCCAGGCCAGGCACAGATACGCAGTATTTT. Residues: CASSRDPRPGTDTQYF.

The chain is built from TRBV2 and TRBJ2-1, with a weak D call TRBD1 (5 bases). CDR3 size: 16 residues. In germline, CDR1 is SNHLY, CDR2 FYNNEI. Trimming removed 0 bases at V and 4 bases at J, with 13 bases between. CDR3 bases: TGTGCCAGCAGTGAAGCTACCCTTAGGGGTTACAATGAGCAGTTCTTC. Residues: CASSEATLRGYNEQFF.

This clone was found a few times. This chain connects TRBV7-9 to TRBJ2-7; TRBD1 matches at 8 bases. V gave up 2 bases and J gave up 3 bases; unmatched junction bases: 12. The CDR3 runs to 17 residues. Per germline, CDR1 SEHNR and CDR2 FQNEAQ (reference sequence). The CDR3 protein is CASSLRKRQGSGYEQYV. The CDR3 nucleotides are TGTGCCAGCAGCTTAAGAAAAAGACAGGGGTCAGGCTACGAGCAGTACGTC.

This clone turned up a few times. The rearrangement joins TRBV7-9 to TRBJ2-1; the D gene is possibly TRBD1 (6 bases). V was trimmed by 3 bases and J by 0 bases, leaving 12 bases between them. The CDR3 extends over 16 amino acids. Germline V gene data show CDR1 as SEHNR and CDR2 as FQNEAQ (reference sequence). For the CDR3, the DNA is TGTGCCAGCAGCTTGACCACAGGGAGCTCCTACAATGAGCAGTTCTTC. It codes for CASSLTTGSSYNEQFF. Looking up the rest from reference TRBV7-9 and TRBJ2-1 gives the full variable domain: DTGVSQNPRHKITKRGQNVTFRCDPISEHNRLYWYRQTLGQGPEFLTYFQNEAQLEKSRLLSDRFSAERPKGSFSTLEIQRTEQGDSAMYLCASSLTTGSSYNEQFFGPGTRLTVL.

This clone was seen a few times. V and J are TRBV25-1 and TRBJ2-1; 7 nucleotides line up with TRBD1. The length of the CDR3 is 15 residues. Germline-derived CDR1 and CDR2 are MGHDK and SYGVNS. V lost 4 bases and J lost 4; bases outside the gene matches: 7. CDR3 in DNA: TGTGCCAGCAGTGGACAGGGAGTACGGTACAATGAGCAGTTCTTC. The encoded protein is CASSGQGVRYNEQFF.

This clone appeared a single time. V usage is TRBV7-3 and J usage is TRBJ2-3, with 10 bases matching TRBD2. This CDR3 has 16 amino acids. Germline loops: CDR1 SGHTA, CDR2 FQGTGA. Losses at the gene ends were 2 bases for V and 2 bases for J; bases not matched to a gene: 4. The CDR3 region is CASSLGLAGATDTQYF. The CDR3 bases are TGTGCCAGCAGCTTAGGCCTAGCGGGGGCCACAGATACGCAGTATTTT. The full variable domain, rest sourced from reference TRBV7-3 and TRBJ2-3, is GAGVSQTPSNKVTEKGKYVELRCDPISGHTALYWYRQSLGQGPEFLIYFQGTGAADDSGLPNDRFFAVRPEGSVSTLKIQRTERGDSAVYLCASSLGLAGATDTQYFGPGTRLTVL.

The chain links TRBV2 to TRBJ1-4, with 7 bases lining up with TRBD1. The CDR3 spans 16 residues. The V gene's germline CDR1 is SNHLY and CDR2 FYNNEI. The trim removed 6 bases at V and 0 bases at J, leaving 7 bases unmatched. Here the CDR3 reads CASSYGTAATNEKLFF. Here the CDR3 DNA reads TGTGCCAGCAGCTATGGGACAGCAGCAACTAATGAAAAACTGTTTTTT.

The gene calls are TRBV19 and TRBJ1-4; D gene ambiguous. Trimming removed 3 bases at V and 3 bases at J, with 8 bases between. This CDR3 region has 14 residues. Germline V lookup: CDR1 LNHDA, CDR2 SQIVND (reference sequence). This CDR3 reads CASSIDGANEKLFF. As DNA, the CDR3 is TGTGCCAGTAGTATCGACGGTGCTAATGAAAAACTGTTTTTT.

The V call is TRBV5-1, the J call TRBJ1-1; the match to TRBD1 covers 8 bases. J was trimmed by 1 base and V by 2 bases; bases with no gene match: 10. Germline V lookup: CDR1 SGHRS, CDR2 YFSETQ. This CDR3 region has 17 residues. CDR3 protein: CASSLEGSGTGNTEAFF. CDR3 nucleotide sequence: TGCGCCAGCAGCTTAGAGGGATCCGGGACAGGGAACACTGAAGCTTTCTTT.